This section outlines one TCR beta chain sequence together with its context. Its antigen is currently unknown. An end of the junction does not agree with germline; a read error may underlie this. Taking about 17-33 mg of unsorted bulk tissue, the authors co-extracted RNA and DNA. Every tumor yielded five separate sampled regions. The record originates from a study of tumor-infiltrating lymphocytes in primary liver carcinoma. Study background: Tumors measured about 4 to 10 cm and were stage T1-T3 N0M0. Study-level results: A significantly higher top-250-clone fraction was found in tumors than in blood (p = 0.039).

With 400 to 550 ng total RNA as template and a constant-region primer, TCR beta cDNA was made. Construction of TCR beta libraries relied on three successive nested multiplex PCR rounds employing slightly modified ARM-PCR. With TRBV1-TRBV30 forward primers and a C-beta reverse primer, the first two PCR rounds were run for approximately 10 cycles each. MiXCR, applied by TCRdb to the multiplex PCR reads, yields one record per CDR3 protein. The sample records tens of thousands of distinct CDR3 sequences, approximately 77% being singletons. The length of the CDR3 is 15 residues. Sequenced input: liver tumor tissue from sampling region 1. The subset denotes: tumor region T1, superior pole. The sequence derives from a man aged 40-49 years with primary liver carcinoma and hepatitis B virus infection. The chain uses TRBV12-3 or TRBV12-4 and TRBJ2-2; 9 nucleotides agree with TRBD2. The CDR3 nucleotides are TGTGTCAGCAGCCCCACTAGCGGGTCCACCGGGGGGCTGTTTTTT. It codes for CVSSPTSGSTGGLFF.